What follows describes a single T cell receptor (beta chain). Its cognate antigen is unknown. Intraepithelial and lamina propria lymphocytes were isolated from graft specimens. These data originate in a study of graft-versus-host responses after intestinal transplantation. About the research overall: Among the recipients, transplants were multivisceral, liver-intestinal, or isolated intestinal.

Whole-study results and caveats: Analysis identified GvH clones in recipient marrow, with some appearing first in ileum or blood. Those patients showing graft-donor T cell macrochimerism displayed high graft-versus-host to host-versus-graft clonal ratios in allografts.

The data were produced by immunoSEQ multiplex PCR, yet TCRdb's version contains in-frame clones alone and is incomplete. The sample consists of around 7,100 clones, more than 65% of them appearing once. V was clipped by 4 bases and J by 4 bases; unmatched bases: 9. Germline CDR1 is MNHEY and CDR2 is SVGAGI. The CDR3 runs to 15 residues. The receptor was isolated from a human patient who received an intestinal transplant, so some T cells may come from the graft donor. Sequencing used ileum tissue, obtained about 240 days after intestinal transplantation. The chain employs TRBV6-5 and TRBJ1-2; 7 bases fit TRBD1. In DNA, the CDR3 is TGTGCCAGCAGTTTAGCAACAGGGGAATCCTATGGCTACACCTTC. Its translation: CASSLATGESYGYTF.